The source of this T cell receptor (beta chain) is a study of T-cell memory formation after mild COVID-19. The CDR3 sequence is 16 residues long. CDR1 and CDR2 from the germline V gene are MGHRA and YSYEKL. V gave up 0 bases and J gave up 5 bases; unmatched junction bases: 8. From the 5' RACE reads, TCRdb called clonotypes with MiXCR, one entry per CDR3 protein. Counted here are some 86,000 distinct CDR3 sequences, around a quarter occurring once; the ten biggest clones make up around 45%. The clonotype comes from a man between 18 and 29 years old who had mild COVID-19 (a few samples of this study predate the infection). Cell type and time point are not known. The sequenced material came from PBMCs or a T cell subset sorted from them (not recorded which). J is TRBJ2-5 and V is TRBV4-1; 8 nucleotides line up with TRBD2. The CDR3 DNA is TGCGCCAGCAGCCAAGATCTGGGACTAGGGGGGGAGACCCAGTACTTC. Residues: CASSQDLGLGGETQYF.